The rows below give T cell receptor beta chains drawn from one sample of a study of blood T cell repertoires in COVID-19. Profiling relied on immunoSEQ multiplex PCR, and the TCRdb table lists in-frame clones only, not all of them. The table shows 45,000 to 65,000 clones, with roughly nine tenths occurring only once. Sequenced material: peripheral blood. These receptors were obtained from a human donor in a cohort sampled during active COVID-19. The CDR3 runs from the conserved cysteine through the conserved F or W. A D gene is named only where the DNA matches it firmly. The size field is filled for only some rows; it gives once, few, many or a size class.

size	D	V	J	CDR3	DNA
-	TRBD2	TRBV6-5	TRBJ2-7	CASSTGGLASREQYF	TGTGCCAGCAGTACTGGGGGACTAGCGTCCCGCGAGCAGTACTTC
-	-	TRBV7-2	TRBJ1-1	CASSRQVTEAFF	TGTGCCAGCAGCAGACAGGTCACTGAAGCTTTCTTT
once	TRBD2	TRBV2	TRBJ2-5	CASREGETQYF	TGTGCCAGCCGGGAGGGCGAGACCCAGTACTTC
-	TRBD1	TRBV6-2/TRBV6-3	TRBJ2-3	CASSRDRSVDTQYF	TGTGCCAGCAGCCGGGACAGGAGTGTAGATACGCAGTATTTT
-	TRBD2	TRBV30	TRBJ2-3	CAWSALLASTDTQYF	TGTGCCTGGAGTGCCCTACTAGCGAGCACAGATACGCAGTATTTT
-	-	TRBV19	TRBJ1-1	CASSMGSGNTEAFF	TGTGCCAGTAGTATGGGGTCGGGAAACACTGAAGCTTTCTTT
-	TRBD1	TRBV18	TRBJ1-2	CASSPGQGEGYTF	TGTGCCAGCTCACCGGGACAGGGAGAGGGCTACACCTTC
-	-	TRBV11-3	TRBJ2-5	CASSLDPTVRETQYF	TGTGCCAGCAGCTTAGATCCCACAGTCCGAGAGACCCAGTACTTC
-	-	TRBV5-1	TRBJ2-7	CASSLPGMSYEQYF	TGCGCCAGCAGCTTGCCAGGGATGAGCTACGAGCAGTACTTC
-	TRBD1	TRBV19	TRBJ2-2	CASSKDRGATGELFF	TGTGCCAGTAGTAAGGACAGGGGGGCCACCGGGGAGCTGTTTTTT
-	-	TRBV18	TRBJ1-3	CASSPGGQGTIYF	TGTGCCAGCTCCCCGGGAGGCCAGGGCACCATATATTTT
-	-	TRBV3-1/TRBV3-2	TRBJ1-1	CASSHNGGNTEAFF	TGTGCCAGCAGCCACAACGGGGGGAACACTGAAGCTTTCTTT
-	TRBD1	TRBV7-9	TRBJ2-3	CASSLPGGRADTQYF	TGTGCCAGCAGTCTTCCAGGGGGCAGGGCAGATACGCAGTATTTT
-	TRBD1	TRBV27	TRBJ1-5	CASSLYGDRNQPQHF	TGTGCCAGCAGTTTATATGGGGACAGAAATCAGCCCCAGCATTTT
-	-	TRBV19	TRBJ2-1	CASSLDSREQFF	TGTGCCAGTAGTTTAGACAGTCGTGAGCAGTTCTTC
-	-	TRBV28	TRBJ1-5	CASSLDSSFFNQPQHF	TGTGCCAGCAGCTTGGACAGCTCCTTTTTCAATCAGCCCCAGCATTTT
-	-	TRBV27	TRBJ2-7	CASRSLTYEQYF	TGTGCCAGCAGGAGTCTGACCTACGAGCAGTACTTC
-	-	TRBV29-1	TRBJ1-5	CSAQTGFEPQHF	TGCAGCGCTCAGACAGGATTTGAGCCCCAGCATTTT
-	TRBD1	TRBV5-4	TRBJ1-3	CASSPGDRVGGNTIYF	TGTGCCAGCAGCCCGGGCGACAGGGTCGGAGGAAACACCATATATTTT
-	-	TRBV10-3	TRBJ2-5	CAISEWDTGTQYF	TGTGCCATCAGTGAGTGGGACACGGGGACCCAGTACTTC
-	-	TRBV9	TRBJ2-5	CASSVYQGQETQYF	TGTGCCAGCAGCGTCTATCAGGGCCAAGAGACCCAGTACTTC
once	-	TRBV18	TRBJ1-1	CASSLNRDVDTEAFF	TGTGCCAGCTCGCTCAACAGGGATGTGGACACTGAAGCTTTCTTT
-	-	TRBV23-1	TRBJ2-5	CASSQSYRETQYF	TGCGCCAGCAGTCAATCGTACAGGGAGACCCAGTACTTC
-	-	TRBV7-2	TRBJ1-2	CASSLDSNYGYTF	TGTGCCAGCAGCCTGGACAGTAACTATGGCTACACCTTC
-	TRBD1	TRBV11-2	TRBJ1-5	CASSPGTGWQPQHF	TGTGCCAGCAGCCCGGGGACAGGGTGGCAGCCCCAGCATTTT
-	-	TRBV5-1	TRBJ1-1	CASSLSGRKTEAFF	TGCGCCAGCAGCTTGTCCGGGAGGAAAACTGAAGCTTTCTTT
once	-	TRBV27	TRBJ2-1	CASSLGGGRDTYNEQFF	TGTGCCAGCAGTTTAGGGGGGGGCAGAGATACCTACAATGAGCAGTTCTTC
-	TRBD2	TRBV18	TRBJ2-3	CASSPRLAGEGTDTQYF	TGTGCCAGCTCACCCCGACTAGCGGGAGAGGGTACAGATACGCAGTATTTT
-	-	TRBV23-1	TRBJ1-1	CASSPGGGGFF	TGCGCCAGCAGCCCTGGAGGCGGGGGATTCTTT
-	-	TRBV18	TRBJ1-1	CASSPQGLGTEAFF	TGTGCCAGCTCACCCCAGGGTTTGGGCACTGAAGCTTTCTTT
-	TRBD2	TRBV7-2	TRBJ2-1	CASSLSGRHYNEQFF	TGTGCCAGCAGCCTCAGCGGGAGGCATTACAATGAGCAGTTCTTC
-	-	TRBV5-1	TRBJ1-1	CASSLRGRTEAFF	TGCGCCAGCAGCTTGAGAGGGAGGACTGAAGCTTTCTTT
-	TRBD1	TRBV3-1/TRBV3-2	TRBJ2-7	CASSLHPGQGSYEQYF	TGTGCCAGCAGCCTGCACCCGGGACAGGGATCCTACGAGCAGTACTTC
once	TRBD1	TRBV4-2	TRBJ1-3	CASSQTGGNGNTIYF	TGTGCCAGCAGCCAGACAGGGGGCAACGGAAACACCATATATTTT
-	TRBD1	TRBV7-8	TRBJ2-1	CASSRRDRGLGEQFF	TGTGCCAGCAGCCGCCGGGACAGGGGACTAGGGGAGCAGTTCTTC
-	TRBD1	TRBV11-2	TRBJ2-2	CASSLGTGGGTGELFF	TGTGCCAGCAGCTTAGGGACAGGGGGCGGCACCGGGGAGCTGTTTTTT
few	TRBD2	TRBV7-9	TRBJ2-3	CASSLETSGRLDTQYF	TGTGCCAGCAGCTTAGAGACTAGCGGGAGATTAGATACGCAGTATTTT
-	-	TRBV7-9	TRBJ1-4	CASSFGNEKLFF	TGTGCCAGCAGCTTCGGGAATGAAAAACTGTTTTTT
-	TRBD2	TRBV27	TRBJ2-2	CASSLITSGGYGELFF	TGTGCCAGCAGTTTAATTACTAGCGGGGGCTACGGGGAGCTGTTTTTT